This TCR beta chain was observed in a study of technical replicates of blood from a handful of donors. Using immunoSEQ multiplex PCR, the repertoire was profiled, and TCRdb retains in-frame clones only, with some absent. The table includes 14,000 or so clones, about 82% detected once. Trimming cost V 2 bases and J 9 bases, with 18 bases left between them. The CDR3 is 15 amino acids. Per the germline V gene, CDR1 is SGDLS and CDR2 is YYNGEE. The receptor was derived from a human donor in good health. Material: PBMCs. The V gene is TRBV9, the J gene TRBJ2-1; D may be TRBD1 (5 bases). CDR3 bases: TGTGCCAGCAGCGTTGGGCTAGGGGATTTCGGTGAGCAGTTCTTC. As protein: CASSVGLGDFGEQFF.